The clone carrying this T cell receptor beta chain was counted ten times or more. Its target is not known. This specimen belongs to a study of T cells in Graves' hyperthyroidism and ophthalmopathy. Study-wide results and limits: In the blood, most expanded thyroid clonotypes above 0.001 appeared as well.

The TCR beta CDR3 regions underwent amplification using RNA transcripts as the source. The study used the HTBI primer set for a first-round RT-PCR of the TCR CDR3. TCRdb passed the multiplex PCR reads through MiXCR, listing each CDR3 protein once. Of about 500,000 distinct CDR3 sequences listed, approximately 49% were seen once; the top ten hold 44%. Trimming removed 3 bases from V and 5 bases from J, with 12 bases in between. The germline V gene has CDR1 SGHRS and CDR2 YFSETQ. The CDR3 is 14 residues long. The source material was peripheral blood or thyroid tissue (not recorded which). The V gene is TRBV5-1, the J gene TRBJ1-5; the D gene is possibly TRBD1 (5 bases). The TCR originated in an adult woman with Graves' disease, either hyperthyroidism or ophthalmopathy (not recorded which). The CDR3 DNA follows: TGCGCCAGCAGCTCGGGGACGGTTGATCAGCCCCAGCATTTT. It is translated as CASSSGTVDQPQHF.